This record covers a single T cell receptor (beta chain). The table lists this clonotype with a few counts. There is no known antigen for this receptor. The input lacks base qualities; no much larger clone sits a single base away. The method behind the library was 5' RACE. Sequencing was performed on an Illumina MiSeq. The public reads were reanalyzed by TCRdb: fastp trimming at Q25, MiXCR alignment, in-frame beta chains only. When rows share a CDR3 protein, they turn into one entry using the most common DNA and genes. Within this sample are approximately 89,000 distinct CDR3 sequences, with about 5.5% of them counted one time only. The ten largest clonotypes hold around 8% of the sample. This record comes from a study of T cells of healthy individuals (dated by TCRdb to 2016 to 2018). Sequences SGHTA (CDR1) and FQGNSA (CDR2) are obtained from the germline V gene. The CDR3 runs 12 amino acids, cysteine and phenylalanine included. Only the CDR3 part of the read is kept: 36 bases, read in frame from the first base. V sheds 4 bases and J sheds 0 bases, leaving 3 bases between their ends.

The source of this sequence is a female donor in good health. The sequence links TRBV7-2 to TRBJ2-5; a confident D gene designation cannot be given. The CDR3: CASSWDQETQYF. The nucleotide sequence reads TGTGCCAGCAGCTGGGACCAAGAGACCCAGTACTTC. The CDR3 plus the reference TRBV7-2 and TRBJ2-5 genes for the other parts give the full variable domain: GAGVSQSPSNKVTEKGKDVELRCDPISGHTALYWYRQSLGQGLEFLIYFQGNSAPDKSGLPSDRFSAERTGGSVSTLTIQRTQQEDSAVYLCASSWDQETQYFGPGTRLLVL.